The 12 T cell receptor beta chains in this list originate from one sample, sequenced in a study of a mutant IDH1 vaccine in newly diagnosed glioma. Some clones are missing from TCRdb's copy, which holds only in-frame ones; the method was immunoSEQ multiplex PCR. The sample has over 45,000 clones; less than 80% are singletons. Time point indicated: week 47, end of study. Every vaccine dose comprised 300 ug of mutant IDH1 20-mer peptide plus topical imiquimod. These TCRs' antigens remain unknown. The specimen comprised PBMCs, sampled from a glioma patient whose treatment included an IDH1 peptide vaccine. These receptors originate from a man aged 45 to 65 with glioma.

The gene calls are TRBV10-3 and TRBJ2-3, with 14 positions matching TRBD2. The CDR3 is 15 residues long. V lost 10 bases to trimming and J lost 6 bases; unmatched junction nucleotides: 9. Germline V lookup: CDR1 ENHRY, CDR2 SYGVKD. Written as DNA, the CDR3 is TGTGCCACGGTAGGGACTAGCGGGGGCGGGGATACGCAGTATTTT. It is translated as CATVGTSGGGDTQYF.

The chain links TRBV18 to TRBJ2-3; 11 bases agree with TRBD2. The trim removed 8 bases at V and 0 bases at J, leaving 4 bases unmatched. Germline lookup yields CDR1 KGHSH and CDR2 LQKENI. The CDR3 loop spans 15 amino acids. CDR3 residues: CASLTSGGSTDTQYF. The CDR3 nucleotides read TGTGCCAGCCTCACTAGCGGGGGCAGCACAGATACGCAGTATTTT.

The genes are TRBV14 and TRBJ2-2; D is perhaps TRBD1 (6 bases). The CDR3 totals 16 residues. Germline V gives CDR1 SGHDN, CDR2 FVKESK. Trimming took 4 bases from V and 4 from J, leaving 16 bases between them. CDR3 amino acids: CASSLQGGWGTGELFF. The CDR3 coding sequence is TGTGCCAGCAGCCTTCAAGGGGGATGGGGCACCGGGGAGCTGTTTTTT. The variable domain in full, completed from reference TRBV14 and TRBJ2-2, reads EAGVTQFPSHSVIEKGQTVTLRCDPISGHDNLYWYRRVMGKEIKFLLHFVKESKQDESGMPNNRFLAERTGGTYSTLKVQPAELEDSGVYFCASSLQGGWGTGELFFGEGSRLTVL.

The chain combines TRBV27 with TRBJ2-3; D unresolved. CDR3 size: 13 residues. CDR1 and CDR2 (germline): MNHEY, SMNVEV (reference sequence). V was clipped by 6 bases and J by 7 bases, with 14 bases between them. The CDR3 sequence is CASSPIPTNTQYF. The CDR3 DNA is TGTGCCAGCAGCCCTATCCCTACTAATACGCAGTATTTT.

V is TRBV4-3 and J is TRBJ1-2; a weak D match, TRBD1 (5 bases). The germline V gene encodes CDR1 LGHNA and CDR2 YSLEER. The CDR3 loop spans 15 amino acids. V lost 4 bases and J lost 4, with 16 bases in between. The CDR3 protein is CASSPRRGPSYGYTF. The DNA for the CDR3 is TGCGCCAGCAGCCCAAGGAGGGGCCCCAGCTATGGCTACACCTTC.

The rearrangement links TRBV7-2 to TRBJ1-4; 8 bases match TRBD1. The J segment lost 5 bases and the V segment lost 5 bases, leaving 7 bases of the junction unmatched. Germline CDR1 and CDR2: SGHTA and FQGNSA. This CDR3 comprises 15 residues. The CDR3, as DNA: TGTGCCAGCAGCCTAGACAGGGGACGAAATGAAAAACTGTTTTTT. Translating it yields CASSLDRGRNEKLFF. Filled out from reference TRBV7-2 and TRBJ1-4, the complete variable domain reads GAGVSQSPSNKVTEKGKDVELRCDPISGHTALYWYRQSLGQGLEFLIYFQGNSAPDKSGLPSDRFSAERTGGSVSTLTIQRTQQEDSAVYLCASSLDRGRNEKLFFGSGTQLSVL.

The chain joins TRBV7-9 to TRBJ2-1; 8 nucleotides line up with TRBD1. V lost 1 base, J lost 4 bases, and 9 bases stayed unmatched. The CDR3 spans 17 residues. Per germline, CDR1 SEHNR and CDR2 FQNEAQ (reference sequence). CDR3 amino acids: CASSLGTTGAAYNEQFF. For the CDR3, the DNA is TGTGCCAGCAGCTTAGGGACGACAGGGGCAGCGTACAATGAGCAGTTCTTC.

CDR3 sequence (DNA): TGTGCCAGCAGTGAAAGGGGTACGGGGGCAGACGAGCAGTACTTC. Its translation: CASSERGTGADEQYF. The rearrangement joins TRBV2 to TRBJ2-7, with D possibly called TRBD1 or TRBD2 (6 bases each). With 2 bases removed from V and 5 bases from J, the gap between germline ends came to 16 bases. Germline V gene sequence: CDR1 SNHLY, CDR2 FYNNEI. This CDR3 spans 15 amino acids.

The table lists this clone with a few counts. The chain has TRBV29-1 and TRBJ1-2, with 8 bases lining up with TRBD1. This CDR3 is 12 amino acids long. The ends lost 5 bases at V and 2 bases at J; junction bases unmatched: 1. From germline, CDR1 is SQVTM and CDR2 ANQGSEA. The CDR3 region is CSVPGGNYGYTF. The CDR3 coding sequence is TGCAGCGTTCCAGGGGGCAACTATGGCTACACCTTC.

The V gene is TRBV7-2, the J gene TRBJ1-2; possibly TRBD1 for D (5 bases). From germline, CDR1 is SGHTA and CDR2 FQGNSA. This CDR3 spans 12 amino acids. V lost 3 bases to trimming and J lost 8 bases, with 10 bases between them. The DNA of the CDR3 is TGTGCCAGCAGCTTGACCGGGGGGGGCTACACCTTC. Its translation is CASSLTGGGYTF.

V usage is TRBV5-1 and J usage is TRBJ1-2; 8 nucleotides agree with TRBD1. Trimming removed 0 bases from V and 3 bases from J; junction bases left unmatched: 4. Germline CDR1 reads SGHRS; CDR2 reads YFSETQ. This CDR3 region has 15 residues. The CDR3 loop reads CASSLGQGSYYGYTF. Here the CDR3 DNA reads TGCGCCAGCAGCTTGGGACAGGGGTCCTACTATGGCTACACCTTC.

V is TRBV10-3 and J is TRBJ1-2; 12 bases are a match to TRBD1. V dropped 6 bases and J dropped 6; count of bases not matched to a gene: 8. Germline V gives CDR1 ENHRY, CDR2 SYGVKD. This CDR3 is 15 amino acids long. This chain's CDR3 is CAISGSGQGANGYTF. The DNA of the CDR3 is TGTGCCATCAGCGGATCGGGACAGGGGGCAAATGGCTACACCTTC.